A selection of T cell receptor beta chains follows, all from one sample in a study of blood T cells in healthy people across ages. One entry per CDR3 protein results from TCRdb running MiXCR on the 5' RACE reads. Of about 780,000 distinct CDR3 sequences in the sample, under 30% were seen once. These data are also associated with another study on T cells of mothers and their children.

The sequenced material came from blood. The origin of the receptors is a boy younger than 18 in good health. Each CDR3 is given with its conserved first and last residue. A D gene is named only where the DNA matches it firmly. Size is stated for part of the rows, as once, few or many counts, or as a class when the clone is expanded.

>TRBJ2-6|TRBV6-5|NA|NA
TGTGCCAGCAGACGGACAGACCCTGGGGCCAACGTCCTGACTTTC
CASRRTDPGANVLTF
>TRBJ2-7|TRBV25-1|NA|few
TGTGCCAGCAGTCCGACAGTTGGTACCCAGTACTTC
CASSPTVGTQYF
>TRBJ2-3|TRBV30|TRBD2|few
TGTGCCTGGGTCGAGCGGGGGGGTGCAGATACGCAGTATTTT
CAWVERGGADTQYF
>TRBJ2-2|TRBV20-1|NA|NA
TGCAGTGCTAGCCTGTTAGGGGGACCATCGAACACCGGGGAGCTGTTTTTT
CSASLLGGPSNTGELFF
>TRBJ2-7|TRBV12-3/TRBV12-4|NA|few
TGTGCCAGCAGTATACTAGGAAGCTACGAGCAGTACTTC
CASSILGSYEQYF
>TRBJ2-2|TRBV12-3/TRBV12-4|TRBD1|NA
TGTGCCAGCAGTTCAATGACAGGGGACCACACCGGGGAGCTGTTTTTT
CASSSMTGDHTGELFF
>TRBJ1-5|TRBV20-1|NA|NA
TGCAGTGCTAGAATATCGGGACTTAGCAATCAGCCCCAGCATTTT
CSARISGLSNQPQHF
>TRBJ2-3|TRBV20-1|NA|NA
TGCAGTGCTAGAGATCCCGGGAACACAGATACGCAGTATTTT
CSARDPGNTDTQYF
>TRBJ2-5|TRBV25-1|NA|NA
TGTGCCAGCAGTGAATATAACGGAAAATACCAAGAGACCCAGTACTTC
CASSEYNGKYQETQYF
>TRBJ1-5|TRBV10-3|TRBD1|NA
TGTGCCATCAGCGGGACAGGTGGGAATCAGCCCCAGCATTTT
CAISGTGGNQPQHF
>TRBJ2-5|TRBV29-1|NA|NA
TGCAGCGTTGGATACAGGCTCTCAGAGACCCAGTACTTC
CSVGYRLSETQYF
>TRBJ1-1|TRBV15|NA|few
TGTGCCACCAGCAGAGATCTAATGTTGGCTTTCTTT
CATSRDLMLAFF
>TRBJ2-1|TRBV6-6|TRBD2|few
TGTGCCAGCACCGAGCGGGGGGGCGTTGAGCAGTTCTTC
CASTERGGVEQFF
>TRBJ2-7|TRBV20-1|NA|few
TGCAGTGCTAGGGACAGTAGGTCCTACGAGCAGTACTTC
CSARDSRSYEQYF
>TRBJ2-3|TRBV18|NA|few
TGTGCCAGCTCCACAATGGATACGCAGTATTTT
CASSTMDTQYF
>TRBJ2-5|TRBV6-6|NA|NA
TGTGCCAGCAGTTACCCTTCAACAGCGGTCGTAGAGACCCAGTACTTC
CASSYPSTAVVETQYF
>TRBJ1-2|TRBV5-6|TRBD1|few
TGTGCCAGCAACCCCCGACAGGGGCCCATCCCCTATGGCTACACCTTC
CASNPRQGPIPYGYTF
>TRBJ2-1|TRBV6-1|NA|NA
TGTGCCAGCAGTGAGGGCCCGTTCGACCCGTTCTTC
CASSEGPFDPFF
>TRBJ1-4|TRBV6-1|NA|few
TGTGCCAGCAGGAAAAAGCCCGGCTGGGTCACTAATGAAAAACTGTTTTTT
CASRKKPGWVTNEKLFF
>TRBJ2-7|TRBV28|NA|NA
TGTGCCAGCAGTTCCCCTAGGGGTGACTCCTACGAGCAGTACTTC
CASSSPRGDSYEQYF
>TRBJ2-1|TRBV15|TRBD2|few
TGTGCCACCAGCGGATGGAGCGGGACTAGCGGGTCCCGCTCCTACAATGAGCAGTTCTTC
CATSGWSGTSGSRSYNEQFF
>TRBJ2-7|TRBV4-2|TRBD2|many
TGTGCCAGCAGCCCCGTTGGTAGCGGGGACCTCTACGAGCAGTACTTC
CASSPVGSGDLYEQYF
>TRBJ2-7|TRBV20-1|TRBD1|NA
TGCAGTGCTAGGATCCCACAGGGGGCAAAATTGTACGAGCAGTACTTC
CSARIPQGAKLYEQYF